These 20 T cell receptor beta chains were all obtained from the same sample, sequenced in a study of blood T cell repertoires in COVID-19 (TCRdb year 2020). The library relied on the immunoSEQ multiplex PCR assay. TCRdb obtained this table from immuneACCESS and retained in-frame rearrangements with V and J assigned. These tables miss some clones; where compared with another copy, unresolved V genes account for less than half of the shortfall, and the remainder is unexplained. The sample table lists approximately 140,000 clones, approximately 81% of them with a count of one. The ten largest clones capture 4.5% to 5.5% of the sample. Sequenced: PBMCs or T cells enriched from blood (not recorded which). The origin of the receptors is a man aged 35-49 years with acute COVID-19.

This clone was observed a single time. The chain links TRBV4-1 to TRBJ1-5; 9 bases match TRBD1. The CDR3 length is 15 residues. Germline V gives CDR1 MGHRA, CDR2 YSYEKL. J lost 6 bases, V lost 0 bases, and 3 bases had no gene match. The CDR3 is CASSQETGGGQPQHF. The CDR3 nucleotides are TGCGCCAGCAGCCAAGAGACAGGGGGTGGTCAGCCCCAGCATTTT.

The rearrangement joins TRBV10-3 to TRBJ2-6; TRBD2 is a possible D gene (5 bases). The germline gives CDR1 ENHRY, CDR2 SYGVKD. CDR3 length: 15 amino acids. Trimming left V 4 bases short and J 0 bases short, with 7 bases between. The CDR3 loop reads CAISGGRSGANVLTF. In DNA form, the CDR3 reads TGTGCCATCAGTGGAGGGCGCTCTGGGGCCAACGTCCTGACTTTC.

The J gene is TRBJ1-3, the V gene TRBV30; 7 bases agree with TRBD1. The ends lost 2 bases at V and 4 bases at J; junction bases unmatched: 2. The CDR3 is 13 residues long. Germline V CDR1 and CDR2: GTSNPN, SVGIG (reference sequence). CDR3 residues: CAWSTGAGNTIYF. The CDR3 nucleotides read TGTGCCTGGAGTACAGGGGCAGGAAACACCATATATTTT.

In this sample, this clone turned up once. The chain is built from TRBV4-1 and TRBJ2-3, with a tentative D call TRBD1 (5 bases). The CDR3 runs to 18 residues. Between the trimmed V and J ends, which lost 0 bases and 4 bases, there was a span of 20 bases. Germline V gene lookup returns CDR1 MGHRA and CDR2 YSYEKL. The CDR3 nucleotides are TGCGCCAGCAGCCAAGATCCCGTAGGGGCTGTGAGCGCAGATACGCAGTATTTT. Translation: CASSQDPVGAVSADTQYF.

V is TRBV4-3 and J is TRBJ1-1; D might be TRBD1 (5 bases). There are 13 residues in the CDR3. Trimming removed 2 bases from V and 3 bases from J, with 7 bases in between. Per germline, CDR1 LGHNA and CDR2 YSLEER. Here the CDR3 DNA reads TGCGCCAGCAGCCAACGCAGGGACACTGAAGCTTTCTTT. It translates to CASSQRRDTEAFF.

The DNA for the CDR3 is TGTGCCAGCAGCAGGGACAGGGACACTGAAGCTTTCTTT. This encodes CASSRDRDTEAFF. The V and J genes are TRBV5-5 and TRBJ1-1; 9 bases fit TRBD1. This CDR3 region has 13 residues. Per germline, CDR1 SGHKS and CDR2 YYEKEE (reference sequence). J gave up 3 bases and V 4 bases, and 1 base lay outside the gene matches.

The V and J genes are TRBV7-8 and TRBJ2-2; the D gene is possibly TRBD1 (7 bases). V lost 6 bases to trimming and J lost 6 bases, with 26 bases between them. Germline V CDR1 and CDR2: SGHVS, FQNEAQ. This CDR3 spans 18 amino acids. CDR3 sequence (DNA): TGTGCCAGCAGACCTGGCGGGACAGCGAACCGGAGGGCCGGGGAGCTGTTTTTT. Amino acids: CASRPGGTANRRAGELFF.

This clone was seen a few times. V usage is TRBV5-1 and J usage is TRBJ1-1, with D possibly TRBD1 on 6 matching bases. The germline gives CDR1 SGHRS, CDR2 YFSETQ. CDR3 length: 15 amino acids. V lost 4 bases and J 1 base, leaving 14 bases between the germline ends. The CDR3 sequence: CASSLQGRENTEAFF. CDR3 sequence (DNA): TGCGCCAGCAGCCTCCAGGGGCGAGAGAACACTGAAGCTTTCTTT.

The chain links TRBV5-1 to TRBJ2-2; 7 positions agree with TRBD1. CDR1 is SGHRS, CDR2 YFSETQ, per germline. The trim removed 4 bases at V and 0 bases at J, leaving 15 bases unmatched. This CDR3 is 19 amino acids long. The DNA for the CDR3 is TGCGCCAGCAGCCTGGGACAGCAAACTTTCTCCACGAACACCGGGGAGCTGTTTTTT. Its protein product is CASSLGQQTFSTNTGELFF.

This sequence joins TRBV28 and TRBJ2-7, with 14 bases matching TRBD2. This CDR3 region has 19 residues. J lost 4 bases, V lost 2 bases, and 13 bases had no gene match. The germline V gene has CDR1 MDHEN and CDR2 SYDVKM. In nucleotides, the CDR3 is TGTGCCAGCAGTTTAGGGACTAGCGGGAGCAGAGGAGGGTTTTACGAGCAGTACTTC. It yields the protein CASSLGTSGSRGGFYEQYF.

This clone was seen only once. The chain recombines TRBV3-1 (or the pseudogene TRBV3-2) with TRBJ2-5, with D perhaps TRBD2 (6 bases). CDR1 is LGHDT, CDR2 YNNKEL, per germline (reference sequence). The CDR3 has 12 residues. With 3 bases removed from V and 5 bases from J, the gap between germline ends came to 7 bases. The CDR3 loop is CASSQSGETQYF. For the CDR3, the DNA is TGTGCCAGCAGCCAGAGCGGGGAGACCCAGTACTTC.

V gene TRBV7-9 combines with J gene TRBJ1-2; 7 bases align to TRBD1. CDR3 length: 14 amino acids. Germline V CDR1 and CDR2: SEHNR, FQNEAQ (reference sequence). V lost 8 bases, J lost 4 bases, and 10 bases stayed unmatched. CDR3 region: CASPQPGGVYGYTF. The CDR3, as DNA: TGTGCCAGCCCCCAGCCAGGGGGTGTCTATGGCTACACCTTC.

This clone was recorded once. The chain has TRBV19 and TRBJ2-5; tentative D call: TRBD1 (7 bases). Germline V lookup: CDR1 LNHDA, CDR2 SQIVND (reference sequence). V lost 5 bases, J lost 4 bases, and 11 bases lay in between. This CDR3 contains 13 residues. The CDR3 sequence is CASSGGGGETQYF. CDR3 nucleotide sequence: TGTGCCAGTAGTGGAGGGGGCGGAGAGACCCAGTACTTC.

The chain has TRBV6-5 and TRBJ1-5; 9 positions agree with TRBD1. CDR3 length equals 15 residues. Looked up from germline, CDR1 is MNHEY and CDR2 is SVGAGI. V was clipped by 6 bases and J by 7 bases; unmatched bases: 10. CDR3 DNA: TGTGCCAGCAGACAGGGGGCGGCAGGGATCCAGCCCCAGCATTTT. This translates into CASRQGAAGIQPQHF.

CDR3 sequence reads: CAWAGMNTEAFF. The CDR3 region has the DNA TGTGCCTGGGCAGGAATGAACACTGAAGCTTTCTTT. The genes are TRBV30 and TRBJ1-1, with no clear D. Germline V lookup: CDR1 GTSNPN, CDR2 SVGIG (reference sequence). The CDR3 extends over 12 amino acids. Trimming left V 5 bases short and J 0 bases short, with 7 bases between.

The rearrangement joins TRBV5-1 to TRBJ1-2, with 9 bases that match TRBD1. Losses at the gene ends were 4 bases for V and 7 bases for J; bases not matched to a gene: 11. The CDR3 consists of 15 residues. CDR1 and CDR2 from the germline V gene are SGHRS and YFSETQ. The CDR3 sequence is CASSTPTGGDGGYTF. In DNA form, the CDR3 reads TGCGCCAGCAGCACCCCGACAGGGGGTGACGGTGGCTACACCTTC.

This chain connects TRBV28 to TRBJ1-6, with a tentative D call TRBD1 (6 bases). The CDR3 is 16 amino acids. Germline CDR1 reads MDHEN; CDR2 reads SYDVKM. V shed 6 bases and J shed 0 bases, with 12 bases lying between them. Here the CDR3 DNA reads TGTGCCAGCAGGTCCAGGGGTGGCTCCTATAATTCACCCCTCCACTTT. Translating it yields CASRSRGGSYNSPLHF. Supplemented by reference TRBV28 and TRBJ1-6, the full variable domain reads DVKVTQSSRYLVKRTGEKVFLECVQDMDHENMFWYRQDPGLGLRLIYFSYDVKMKEKGDIPEGYSVSREKKERFSLILESASTNQTSMYLCASRSRGGSYNSPLHFGNGTRLTVT.

The rearrangement links TRBV7-8 to TRBJ2-7; TRBD1 aligns across 7 bases. Trimming removed 3 bases from V and 3 bases from J; junction bases left unmatched: 5. This CDR3 comprises 14 residues. Germline V CDR1 and CDR2: SGHVS, FQNEAQ. The CDR3 bases are TGTGCCAGCAGCTTTTCCGGGACAGACTACGAGCAGTACTTC. This gives the protein CASSFSGTDYEQYF.

The chain employs TRBV27 and TRBJ2-2; D gene unclear. The CDR3 has 13 amino acids. Germline V gives CDR1 MNHEY, CDR2 SMNVEV (reference sequence). Deletions cut 3 bases from V and 6 bases from J, with 8 bases between. CDR3 sequence reads: CASSFTAAGELFF. The CDR3 region has the DNA TGTGCCAGCAGTTTTACTGCGGCCGGGGAGCTGTTTTTT.

This clone was picked up a small number of times. At the DNA level, this CDR3 is encoded by other sequences in the same sample as well. The chain links TRBV9 to TRBJ1-1, with unresolved D. Looked up from germline, CDR1 is SGDLS and CDR2 is YYNGEE. The CDR3 is 14 residues long. Trimming cost V 0 bases and J 2 bases, with 8 bases left between them. CDR3 amino acids: CASSVATDNTEAFF. The CDR3 coding sequence is TGTGCCAGCAGCGTAGCTACAGATAACACTGAAGCTTTCTTT. Full variable domain (remainder filled in from reference TRBV9 and TRBJ1-1): DSGVTQTPKHLITATGQRVTLRCSPRSGDLSVYWYQQSLDQGLQFLIQYYNGEERAKGNILERFSAQQFPDLHSELNLSSLELGDSALYFCASSVATDNTEAFFGQGTRLTVV.